The present TCR beta chain was sequenced within a study of shared clonotypes between healthy human individuals. Free of recent acute infections or vaccinations, the donors were healthy HIV-negative adults. With 4 bases removed from V and 6 bases from J, the gap between germline ends came to 12 bases. The germline CDR1 and CDR2 sequences are MNHEY and SMNVEV (reference sequence). The CDR3 has 14 residues. Every subset had its genomic DNA shared out evenly among several immunoSEQ plates. Assay: immunoSEQ multiplex PCR; the TCRdb copy retains only in-frame clones and omits some. The table records approximately 500,000 clones, roughly 80% of them present only once.

Material: PBMCs. The chain combines TRBV27 with TRBJ1-4; D gene uncertain. The origin of this receptor is a middle-aged woman in good health. Some clones in this sample may be carry-over from other donors' samples. Here the CDR3 DNA reads TGTGCCAGCAGTTCCTCGGGGAGGGATGAAAAACTGTTTTTT. The encoded protein is CASSSSGRDEKLFF.